One and the same sample provided the 28 T cell receptor beta chains below, sequenced in a study of T-cell reconstitution after alpha-beta-depleted transplantation in children. Preparation of the TCRbeta library was carried out with unique molecular identifiers. MiXCR, run by TCRdb on the PCR reads, gives a single entry per CDR3 protein. The sample has roughly 48,000 distinct CDR3 sequences; 5.5% to 7.5% are singletons. The source material was PBMCs, mostly from graft donor cells, sampled 60 days after TCRalphabeta/CD19-depleted stem cell transplant. These receptors all stem from a female patient between 2 and 15 years old who had a stem cell transplant for aplastic anemia, so the T cells may come from the graft donor.

This clonotype was found many times. The chain is built from TRBV7-9 and TRBJ2-6; no reliable D call. The CDR3 contains 17 residues. The V end lost 5 bases, the J end lost 1 base, and 15 bases lay between the germline ends. In germline, CDR1 is SEHNR, CDR2 FQNEAQ (reference sequence). The CDR3 DNA sequence: TGTGCCAGCAGCCCCCGAGGCGCAGGTTCTGGGGCCAACGTCCTGACTTTC. Translated, it gives CASSPRGAGSGANVLTF.

A word on this clonotype: An end of the junction differs from the germline gene, which may be a read error. The chain is built from TRBV28 and TRBJ2-3; no definite D call. Germline loops: CDR1 MDHEN, CDR2 SYDVKM. This CDR3 spans 14 amino acids. CDR3 sequence reads: CASSPPRFELGANF. As DNA, the CDR3 is TGTGCCAGCAGTCCCCCTAGGTTTGAGCTGGGTGCAAATTTT.

This clonotype was seen ten or more times. The CDR3 DNA is TGTGCCAGCAGTCAGACCGGACAGCTTAATTCACCCCTCCACTTT. Its protein is CASSQTGQLNSPLHF. This chain uses TRBV7-8 with TRBJ1-6; the D gene is possibly TRBD1 (6 bases). The CDR3 is 15 residues long. CDR1 SGHVS and CDR2 FQNEAQ come from the germline V gene. Trimming pared 6 bases from V and 6 bases from J, leaving 15 bases between.

This clonotype came up many times. Here the CDR3 reads CSASIGNQPQHF. The CDR3 DNA follows: TGCAGTGCTAGTATCGGGAATCAGCCCCAGCATTTT. J is TRBJ1-5 and V is TRBV20-1; D unresolved. There are 12 residues in the CDR3. From germline, CDR1 is DFQATT and CDR2 SNEGSKA (reference sequence). The V end lost 3 bases, the J end lost 4 bases, and 7 bases lay between the germline ends.

A single count supports this clonotype. A much larger clonotype is one base distant, so this may be a read error. The rearrangement joins TRBV5-5 to TRBJ1-2; D is unclear. The CDR3 has 14 amino acids. Germline CDR1 and CDR2: SGHKS and YYEKEE (reference sequence). The CDR3 sequence is CASSLNSHPYGCTF. Here the CDR3 DNA reads TGTGCCAGCAGCTTGAATTCACACCCCTATGGCTGCACCTTC.

As to this clonotype: A much larger clonotype is one base distant, so this may be a read error. This chain links TRBV7-9 with TRBJ2-3, with a weak D call TRBD2 (6 bases). The CDR3 spans 15 residues. The germline gives CDR1 SEHNR, CDR2 FQNEAQ (reference sequence). For the CDR3, the DNA is TGTGCCAGCAGCCGACTAGGATCTAGCACAGATGCGCAGTATTTT. Encoded protein: CASSRLGSSTDAQYF.

This clonotype came up many times. The chain uses TRBV28 and TRBJ1-5; D call uncertain. This CDR3 contains 12 residues. Between the trimmed V and J ends, which lost 6 bases and 5 bases, there was a span of 8 bases. Germline V lookup: CDR1 MDHEN, CDR2 SYDVKM. This CDR3 reads CASSFPDQPQHF. CDR3 DNA sequence: TGTGCCAGCAGCTTCCCGGATCAGCCCCAGCATTTT.

This clonotype was found a few times. The chain combines TRBV28 with TRBJ2-4, with D perhaps TRBD2 (5 bases). Trimming took 3 bases from V and 12 from J, leaving 12 bases between them. CDR3 length: 12 residues. Germline loops: CDR1 MDHEN, CDR2 SYDVKM. The CDR3 DNA reads as TGTGCCAGCAGTTTCCTTCCGGGATCTCAGTACTTC. Its protein is CASSFLPGSQYF.

This clonotype was picked up a small number of times. This chain joins TRBV3-1 and TRBJ2-5; no reliable D call. Between the trimmed V and J ends, which lost 4 bases and 2 bases, there was a span of 14 bases. Germline V gene data show CDR1 as LGHDT and CDR2 as YNNKEL (reference sequence). The CDR3 is made up of 15 amino acids. Here the CDR3 reads CASSPFISGQETQYF. DNA for the CDR3: TGTGCCAGCAGCCCATTCATATCAGGACAAGAGACCCAGTACTTC.

As concerns this clonotype: This could be a read error, since a much larger clone is one nucleotide away. This chain joins TRBV7-2 and TRBJ2-3; D may be TRBD1 (7 bases). Germline assignment: CDR1 SGHTA and CDR2 FQGNSA. The V end was cut by 3 bases, the J end by 11 bases, with 12 bases between. This CDR3 contains 12 residues. The CDR3 sequence is CASSFGQGGQYF. CDR3 DNA: TGTGCCAGCAGCTTTGGGCAGGGGGGGCAGTATTTT.

This clonotype was seen repeatedly, ten times or more. The rearrangement links TRBV20-1 to TRBJ2-7, with D possibly being TRBD1 or TRBD2 (5 bases each). V lost 6 bases to trimming and J lost 1 base, with 16 bases between them. The CDR3 runs to 14 residues. The germline V gene has CDR1 DFQATT and CDR2 SNEGSKA (reference sequence). CDR3: CSARGLGASYEQYF. CDR3 DNA: TGCAGTGCCCGAGGACTTGGGGCGTCCTACGAGCAGTACTTC.

This clonotype was seen at least ten times. CDR3 in DNA: TGTGCCAGCAACACAGGGGGCTCTGGAAACACCATATATTTT. Its protein product is CASNTGGSGNTIYF. The chain employs TRBV7-9 and TRBJ1-3, with 8 bases identical to TRBD1. Per germline, CDR1 SEHNR and CDR2 FQNEAQ (reference sequence). The junction had 2 bases not matched to a gene; V was cut back by 7 bases and J by 0 bases. The CDR3 is 14 amino acids.

The chain recombines TRBV14 with TRBJ2-5, with D unclear. There are 13 residues in the CDR3. V lost 0 bases, J lost 4 bases, and 6 bases lay in between. The germline gives CDR1 SGHDN, CDR2 FVKESK. CDR3 coding DNA: TGTGCCAGCAGCCAAGAACGCAGAGAGACCCAGTACTTC. The encoded protein is CASSQERRETQYF. The full variable domain, its missing parts supplied by reference TRBV14 and TRBJ2-5, is EAGVTQFPSHSVIEKGQTVTLRCDPISGHDNLYWYRRVMGKEIKFLLHFVKESKQDESGMPNNRFLAERTGGTYSTLKVQPAELEDSGVYFCASSQERRETQYFGPGTRLLVL.

This clonotype was seen more than once but under ten times. The V and J genes are TRBV20-1 and TRBJ1-5, with D possibly being TRBD1 (5 bases). The V end was cut by 5 bases, the J end by 0 bases, with 14 bases between. The germline V gene has CDR1 DFQATT and CDR2 SNEGSKA (reference sequence). The CDR3 totals 15 residues. This CDR3 reads CSAVTGLYSNQPQHF. CDR3 nucleotides: TGCAGTGCTGTAACAGGACTTTATAGCAATCAGCCCCAGCATTTT.

The sample holds many counts of this clonotype. The chain carries TRBV9 and TRBJ2-1; 9 nucleotides match TRBD2. CDR1 is SGDLS and CDR2 is YYNGEE in the germline V gene. The CDR3 extends over 17 amino acids. Unmatched junction bases numbered 12, after V lost 0 bases and J lost 8 bases. The CDR3 DNA is TGTGCCAGCAGCGTAGGGATAGCGGGGGCGCCCATGGATGAGCAGTTCTTC. This encodes CASSVGIAGAPMDEQFF.

Many counts were recorded for this clonotype. The chain joins TRBV20-1 to TRBJ1-1; no clear D gene. The CDR3 extends over 13 amino acids. CDR1 is DFQATT, CDR2 SNEGSKA, per germline (reference sequence). The V end was cut by 2 bases, the J end by 0 bases, with 7 bases between. In DNA form, the CDR3 reads TGCAGTGCTAGAAGACCCCTGAACACTGAAGCTTTCTTT. Its translation is CSARRPLNTEAFF.

This clonotype was detected ten times or more. V usage is TRBV10-3 and J usage is TRBJ2-3, with 7 bases matching TRBD2. Germline-derived CDR1 and CDR2 are ENHRY and SYGVKD. The CDR3 has 16 residues. V trimming: 4 bases; J trimming: 9 bases; junction bases outside the gene matches: 16. This CDR3 is CAISGGGEGDLFTQYF. The CDR3 DNA is TGTGCCATCAGTGGGGGGGGGGAAGGTGATCTATTCACGCAGTATTTT.

This clonotype occurred many times. The V call is TRBV10-3, the J call TRBJ1-4; 7 bases match TRBD1. The length of the CDR3 is 17 residues. After removal of 3 bases from V and 3 bases from J, the junction contained 10 bases not matched to a gene. CDR1 is ENHRY, CDR2 SYGVKD, per germline. The CDR3 DNA is TGTGCCATCAGTGAATCTGCAGGGGGTAGTGCTAATGAAAAACTGTTTTTT. It translates to CAISESAGGSANEKLFF.

There are many counts of this clonotype. The V and J genes are TRBV5-1 and TRBJ1-6, with 7 bases that match TRBD1. CDR1 and CDR2 (germline): SGHRS, YFSETQ. V shed 1 base, J shed 8 bases, and the junction held 3 bases outside the gene matches. There are 14 residues in the CDR3. The CDR3 DNA reads TGCGCCAGCAGCTTGCGTCAGGGGGATTCACCCCTCCACTTT. This gives the protein CASSLRQGDSPLHF.

This clonotype was recorded at least ten times. This CDR3 is CASSFLGPEETQYF. The CDR3 bases are TGTGCCAGCAGCTTTCTGGGACCCGAAGAGACCCAGTACTTC. The V call is TRBV7-9, the J call TRBJ2-5; D is possibly TRBD1 or TRBD2 (5 bases each). The CDR3 consists of 14 residues. The germline V gene encodes CDR1 SEHNR and CDR2 FQNEAQ (reference sequence). V lost 3 bases to trimming and J lost 3 bases, with 11 bases between them. Drawing the rest from reference TRBV7-9 and TRBJ2-5, the complete variable domain is DTGVSQNPRHKITKRGQNVTFRCDPISEHNRLYWYRQTLGQGPEFLTYFQNEAQLEKSRLLSDRFSAERPKGSFSTLEIQRTEQGDSAMYLCASSFLGPEETQYFGPGTRLLVL.

This clonotype appeared many times. CDR3 region: CASSPGQGRTDTQYF. The DNA of the CDR3 is TGTGCCAGCAGCCCGGGACAGGGTCGCACAGATACGCAGTATTTT. The chain joins TRBV5-5 to TRBJ2-3; TRBD1 matches at 9 bases. The junction had 4 bases not matched to a gene; V was cut back by 4 bases and J by 1 base. The CDR3 is made up of 15 amino acids. Germline values: CDR1 SGHKS, CDR2 YYEKEE (reference sequence).

The rearrangement links TRBV4-1 to TRBJ2-5, with D maybe TRBD2 (6 bases). Per germline, CDR1 MGHRA and CDR2 YSYEKL. The V and J ends lost 1 base and 2 bases respectively, with 14 bases between them. This CDR3 contains 16 residues. The CDR3, as DNA: TGCGCCAGCAGCCAAGCGAGCGGGCGCCTTCAAGAGACCCAGTACTTC. This encodes CASSQASGRLQETQYF.

There are many counts of this clonotype. The chain employs TRBV20-1 and TRBJ1-5, with D possibly being TRBD1 (6 bases). The V gene's germline CDR1 is DFQATT and CDR2 SNEGSKA (reference sequence). V lost 1 base to trimming and J lost 2 bases, with 9 bases between them. The CDR3 has 14 amino acids. The CDR3 coding sequence is TGCAGTGCTAGAGGTCACAGGGGCAATCAGCCCCAGCATTTT. Its translation is CSARGHRGNQPQHF.

This rearrangement joins TRBV18 to TRBJ2-7, with 11 bases matching TRBD2. Germline V lookup: CDR1 KGHSH, CDR2 LQKENI. J was trimmed by 6 bases and V by 2 bases; bases with no gene match: 3. This CDR3 region has 14 residues. The CDR3 spells CASSPGLAGGEQYV. CDR3 DNA: TGTGCCAGCTCACCAGGTCTAGCGGGAGGCGAGCAGTACGTC.

In its sample, this clonotype was seen a few times. The chain carries TRBV9 and TRBJ2-2; the D gene is possibly TRBD2 (6 bases). CDR1 is SGDLS, CDR2 YYNGEE, per germline. The V end lost 3 bases, the J end lost 8 bases, and 17 bases lay between the germline ends. CDR3 length: 15 residues. For the CDR3, the DNA is TGTGCCAGCAGCGCCCCCGGGAGTTTGAAGGGGGAGCTGTTTTTT. It yields the protein CASSAPGSLKGELFF.

The table lists this clonotype with many counts. V usage is TRBV5-4 and J usage is TRBJ2-3, with D unclear. V lost 1 base and J lost 5, with 5 bases in between. Germline CDR1 reads SGHNT; CDR2 reads YYREEE (reference sequence). This CDR3 spans 12 amino acids. The CDR3 sequence is CASSLFGDTQYF. In nucleotides, the CDR3 is TGTGCCAGCAGCTTGTTTGGAGATACGCAGTATTTT.

This clonotype was counted ten times or more. This chain uses TRBV7-9 with TRBJ2-4; D possibly corresponds to TRBD2 (5 bases). Trimming removed 1 base at V and 4 bases at J, with 11 bases between. Germline V gives CDR1 SEHNR, CDR2 FQNEAQ (reference sequence). CDR3 length equals 15 residues. The CDR3 protein is CASSLGLPGKNIQYF. CDR3 coding DNA: TGTGCCAGCAGCTTAGGCCTCCCGGGGAAAAACATTCAGTACTTC.

This clonotype was picked up many times. The chain couples TRBV10-3 to TRBJ2-5; D may be TRBD2 (5 bases). V lost 8 bases and J lost 7, with 11 bases in between. The CDR3 spans 11 residues. The V gene's germline CDR1 is ENHRY and CDR2 SYGVKD. The CDR3 loop reads CAIGYEGTQYF. The CDR3 DNA reads as TGTGCCATCGGCTATGAGGGGACCCAGTACTTC.